This is a list of T cell receptor beta chains from one sample in a study of control samples from healthy donors and cancer patients. Measured with immunoSEQ multiplex PCR; TCRdb has only the in-frame clones, and not every one. Found here are approximately 46,000 clones, 70% to 90% of them singletons; the top ten hold 10%. Sequences were obtained from PBMCs. The receptors stem from a woman aged 55-75 years with lung cancer. CDR3s include the opening cysteine and the closing phenylalanine or tryptophan. Fields, in order: V gene, D gene, J gene, CDR3 protein. A D gene is named only where the DNA matches it firmly.

>TRBV10-3|.|TRBJ1-1
CAISETVNTEAFF
>TRBV4-2|TRBD2|TRBJ2-1
CASSQEKGLAGYNEQFF
>TRBV7-2|TRBD1|TRBJ2-1
CASSSGQGYNEQFF
>TRBV6-6|.|TRBJ2-2
CASSPNSDTGELFF
>TRBV4-1|.|TRBJ1-2
CASSQELLARGYTF
>TRBV11-2|.|TRBJ2-1
CASSLVHRGGSYNEQFF
>TRBV9|.|TRBJ1-1
CASSVGSSLVGEAFF
>TRBV4-2|TRBD2|TRBJ2-1
CASSQDAGRGPDSEQFF
>TRBV28|TRBD1|TRBJ2-5
CASGQGQETQYF
>TRBV3-1/TRBV3-2|.|TRBJ2-5
CASSLLGQETQYF
>TRBV28|.|TRBJ2-5
CASSLAGGGSETQYF
>TRBV3-1/TRBV3-2|TRBD1|TRBJ2-3
CASSQGQNPGTDTQYF
>TRBV9|TRBD1|TRBJ1-1
CASSVTGMNTEAFF
>TRBV9|.|TRBJ1-1
CASSRPLEGGNTEAFF
>TRBV21-1|.|TRBJ2-1
CASLIDRPFYNEQFF
>TRBV7-9|.|TRBJ2-7
CASSLETVLSYEQYF
>TRBV6-6|.|TRBJ2-7
CASTPGISTYEQYF
>TRBV12-5|.|TRBJ2-2
CASVGGAISTGELFF
>TRBV28|.|TRBJ2-7
CASSFWDLGWGSYEQYF
>TRBV4-1|.|TRBJ1-2
CASSQPREGDGYTF
>TRBV5-1|TRBD2|TRBJ2-3
CASGTSGSSDTQYF
>TRBV7-2|TRBD1|TRBJ2-7
CASSLAGTGIHEQYF
>TRBV3-1/TRBV3-2|.|TRBJ2-2
CASSPPAFSRDTGELFF
>TRBV5-1|.|TRBJ2-1
CASSRPRQVRNEQFF
>TRBV4-1|.|TRBJ1-1
CASSRDITPGAEAFF
>TRBV19|.|TRBJ1-1
CASSMSTGTEAFF
>TRBV28|TRBD1|TRBJ1-2
CASSGRQGRYGYTF
>TRBV2|.|TRBJ1-4
CASRGRRRGLRGEKLFF
>TRBV7-6|.|TRBJ1-3
CASRGIGNTIYF
>TRBV7-3|.|TRBJ1-2
CASSLSGTLDGYTF
>TRBV6-1|.|TRBJ1-1
CASSEMARNTEAFF
>TRBV6-1|.|TRBJ1-2
CASSVTFLTPNYGYTF
>TRBV12-5|TRBD1|TRBJ2-3
CASGPGQGLTDTQYF
>TRBV5-1|TRBD2|TRBJ2-2
CASSLSTSGGEAGELFF
>TRBV18|.|TRBJ1-1
CASSPGLLPEAFF
>TRBV30|.|TRBJ1-2
CAWTGYLYGYTF
>TRBV18|.|TRBJ2-3
CASSPPSTDTQYF
>TRBV5-1|.|TRBJ2-3
CASSPDTDTQYF
>TRBV11-2|TRBD1|TRBJ1-1
CASSRDRVATEAFF
>TRBV5-1|.|TRBJ2-1
CASSLMNFMLGNEQFF
>TRBV6-6|.|TRBJ1-2
CASSYEQYGYTF
>TRBV18|.|TRBJ1-3
CASSPFSADTSGNTIYF
>TRBV6-1|.|TRBJ1-3
CASSEAFGAYGNTIYF
>TRBV5-1|.|TRBJ2-2
CASSLEATGELFF
>TRBV6-5|.|TRBJ1-5
CASRQYSNQPQHF
>TRBV11-2|.|TRBJ2-7
CASSLVVGLLNEQYF
>TRBV4-3|.|TRBJ2-2
CASSQGIAGELFF
>TRBV29-1|.|TRBJ1-2
CSVLHGVGGYTF
>TRBV6-5|.|TRBJ2-7
CASSYSTSYEQYF
>TRBV12-3/TRBV12-4|.|TRBJ1-2
CASSTQRGSGYTF
>TRBV7-9|.|TRBJ2-7
CASSSSTLSYEQYF
>TRBV15|.|TRBJ2-1
CATSRDLGENEQFF
>TRBV3-1/TRBV3-2|TRBD2|TRBJ2-7
CASSPGLAGVYEQYF
>TRBV4-1|.|TRBJ2-7
CASSQEERSSYEQYF
>TRBV7-7|TRBD1|TRBJ2-7
CASSLGTGGFYEQYF
>TRBV3-1/TRBV3-2|.|TRBJ2-1
CASETSTYNEQFF
>TRBV7-6|TRBD2|TRBJ2-3
CASSLTASGYGTDTQYF
>TRBV7-3|.|TRBJ2-2
CASSLFVLPNTGELFF
>TRBV2|.|TRBJ2-7
CASSEAPTYEQYF